These 11 T cell receptor beta chains originate from one sample sequenced in a study of kidney transplant recipient with SARS-CoV-2 infection. TCRdb passed the reads through MiXCR, listing each CDR3 protein once. The table records 200,000 to 300,000 distinct CDR3 sequences, about 30% of them present only once. This sample comprised a blood sample, obtained at baseline and between days 110 and 120 from a kidney transplant recipient. Receptor source: a young adult male patient who had COVID-19 and was a kidney transplant recipient. The graft donor may account for some of the T cells.

This clonotype was counted ten times or more. The rearrangement joins TRBV20-1 to TRBJ2-3, with TRBD2 matching 9 bases. CDR1 and CDR2 (germline): DFQATT, SNEGSKA (reference sequence). Trimming cost V 0 bases and J 6 bases; bases outside gene matches: 7. The CDR3 has 15 residues. The CDR3 region has the DNA TGCAGTGCTAGAGAGCAAAGCGGGAGGTCGGATACGCAGTATTTT. Translation gives CSAREQSGRSDTQYF.

This clonotype was seen a few times. A read error may produce the germline difference seen at one junction end. This chain joins TRBV12-3 or TRBV12-4 and TRBJ1-2; D gene uncertain. The CDR3 is 17 residues long. CDR3 amino acids: CASSALSSFRKTYVYTF. The CDR3, as DNA: TGTGCCAGCAGTGCCCTAAGCAGCTTCCGAAAGACCTATGTCTACACCTTC.

With regard to this clonotype: Being one base from a much bigger clone, this may be a read error. The chain joins TRBV20-1 to TRBJ2-1, with 10 bases identical to TRBD2. The CDR3 has 15 residues. The V and J ends lost 6 bases and 7 bases, in that order; junction bases with no gene match: 12. Germline-derived CDR1 and CDR2 are DFQATT and SNEGSKA (reference sequence). The CDR3 loop reads CSASGLAGVWNEQFF. The CDR3 bases are TGCAGTGCAAGCGGTCTAGCGGGAGTATGGAATGAGCAGTTCTTC.

This chain links TRBV10-3 with TRBJ1-2, with unresolved D. CDR1 ENHRY and CDR2 SYGVKD come from the germline V gene. This CDR3 has 17 amino acids. The V and J ends lost 4 bases and 4 bases respectively, with 22 bases between them. CDR3 loop: CAISARACRWKTYGYTF. The CDR3 nucleotides read TGTGCCATCAGTGCGCGTGCCTGTAGATGGAAGACCTATGGCTACACCTTC.

The J gene is TRBJ2-1, the V gene TRBV20-1, with a tentative D call TRBD2 (5 bases). Between the trimmed V and J ends, which lost 5 bases and 0 bases, there was a span of 11 bases. The germline V gene has CDR1 DFQATT and CDR2 SNEGSKA (reference sequence). CDR3 length: 14 residues. CDR3 coding DNA: TGCAGTGCTGAGCGGAAGAGCTCCTACAATGAGCAGTTCTTC. It codes for CSAERKSSYNEQFF.

In the case of this clonotype: A read error may be the cause here, since a much bigger clone is one base away. The chain joins TRBV5-4 to TRBJ2-7, with 11 bases fitting TRBD2. The CDR3 sequence is 15 residues long. Germline V gene lookup returns CDR1 SGHNT and CDR2 YYREEE (reference sequence). CDR3 DNA sequence: TGTACCAGCAGCCCGGGACTAGCGGAGTCCTACGAGCAGTACTTC. This codes for CTSSPGLAESYEQYF.

This clonotype is a singleton in its sample. A much larger clone differs from this one at a single base, so this may be a read error. This sequence joins TRBV28 and TRBJ1-5; possibly TRBD1 for D (6 bases). Germline CDR1 and CDR2: MDHEN and SYDVKM. This CDR3 is built from 13 residues. The ends were cut back, 8 bases at V and 6 bases at J, with 14 bases in the middle. The CDR3 sequence is CASGLGGRQPQHF. The CDR3 nucleotides read TGTGCCAGCGGCCTTGGGGGGCGTCAGCCCCAGCATTTT.

Many counts were recorded for this clonotype. V usage is TRBV6-2 or TRBV6-3 and J usage is TRBJ2-7; D ambiguous. Germline CDR1 and CDR2: MNHEY and SVGEGT. V was shortened by 6 bases and J by 2 bases, with 11 bases between the two germline ends. This CDR3 is built from 13 residues. Written as DNA, the CDR3 is TGTGCCAGCAGGACCTTTAAGGCCTACGAGCAGTACTTC. This codes for CASRTFKAYEQYF.

With regard to this clonotype: A much larger clone sits a single nucleotide away, making a read error possible. The CDR3 here is CTSDTGSTEAFF. Here the CDR3 DNA reads TGTACCAGTGACACAGGGAGCACTGAAGCTTTCTTT. The V gene is TRBV19, the J gene TRBJ1-1, with TRBD1 as a possible D gene (6 bases). Germline assignment: CDR1 LNHDA and CDR2 SQIVND (reference sequence). This CDR3 contains 12 residues.

This clonotype was recorded a few times. Since a much larger clone is just one base distant, this may be a read error. CDR3 loop: CASSCGGCIGKTYGYIF. CDR3 bases: TGTGCCAGCAGTTGCGGGGGCTGCATCGGAAAGACCTATGGCTACATCTTC. The chain carries TRBV6-2 or TRBV6-3 and TRBJ1-2; perhaps TRBD1 as D (6 bases). Germline CDR1 MNHEY, CDR2 SVGEGT. The length of the CDR3 is 17 residues.

This clonotype was observed many times. CDR3 loop: CSAILLLFRKTYGYTF. For the CDR3, the DNA is TGCAGTGCTATTCTATTGCTGTTTCGAAAGACCTATGGCTACACCTTC. The V call is TRBV20-1, the J call TRBJ1-2, with unresolved D. The CDR3 loop spans 16 amino acids. The V gene lost 4 bases and the J gene lost 4 bases, with 22 bases spanning the gap. Germline CDR1 DFQATT, CDR2 SNEGSKA (reference sequence).